A single sample is the source of the 11 T cell receptor beta chains below, sequenced in a study of T cells in women clearing cervical HPV infection. The data were produced by immunoSEQ multiplex PCR, yet TCRdb's version contains in-frame clones alone and is incomplete. This sample lists tens of thousands of clones; its ten largest clones have 35% to 45%. Sequenced material: blood buffy coat. The source is a woman aged 18-69 years with a cervical HPV16 infection that either progressed to CIN3+ or cleared (not recorded which).

With respect to this clone: With the read ending 3 residues before the CDR3 end, the germline J gene is used to fill in that end. This chain connects TRBV7-3 to TRBJ2-3; D might be TRBD2 (6 bases). Germline lookup yields CDR1 SGHTA and CDR2 FQGTGA. The CDR3 totals 15 residues. V lost 5 bases and J lost 1, with 13 bases in between. CDR3 protein: CASSPHGGRTDTQYF. The CDR3 bases that were read are TGTGCCAGCAGCCCCCATGGAGGGCGCACAGATACG.

Details on this clone: The read comes to an end 3 residues before the CDR3 does, leaving the germline J gene to fill in the end. V is TRBV19 and J is TRBJ2-1; 11 bases agree with TRBD2. The germline V gene encodes CDR1 LNHDA and CDR2 SQIVND (reference sequence). CDR3 length: 16 residues. The V gene end was trimmed by 3 bases and the J gene end by 6 bases; junction bases not matched to a gene: 7. CDR3 DNA (partial): TGTGCCAGTAGTATTTTCCTAGCGGGAGGTAGCAATGAG. Amino acid sequence: CASSIFLAGGSNE. The whole CDR3 region reads CASSIFLAGGSNEQFF.

About this clone itself: The sequence runs out 3 residues before the end of the CDR3; the remainder is reconstructed from the germline J gene. The rearrangement joins TRBV30 to TRBJ1-2, with D uncertain. Trimming took off 8 bases at V and 0 bases at J, with 16 bases between the two ends. Per germline, CDR1 GTSNPN and CDR2 SVGIG (reference sequence). The CDR3 extends over 14 amino acids. CDR3 in amino acids: CARRKTPTNYGYTF. Incomplete CDR3 DNA: TGTGCCCGGCGTAAGACACCGACTAACTATGGC.

A word on this clone: The CDR3 end lies 3 residues beyond the end of the read and is filled in from the germline J gene. This chain joins TRBV20-1 and TRBJ2-3, with D tentatively TRBD1 (6 bases). Germline V gene lookup returns CDR1 DFQATT and CDR2 SNEGSKA (reference sequence). This CDR3 has 15 residues. The sequenced part of the CDR3 DNA is TGCAGTGCTGGTCCGGACAGCAAATACCAAGAGACG. It is translated as CSAGPDSKYQET. The full CDR3 is CSAGPDSKYQETQYF.

In the case of this clone: The missing CDR3 end, 3 residues past where the read stops, is filled in from the germline J gene. The V call is TRBV29-1, the J call TRBJ2-7, with TRBD2 identical over 11 bases. The CDR3 runs to 14 residues. Per germline, CDR1 SQVTM and CDR2 ANQGSEA. J was trimmed by 5 bases and V by 7 bases; bases with no gene match: 10. The sequenced part of the CDR3 DNA is TGCAGCGCCCTACGGGGGACTAGCGGACACGAG. It encodes CSALRGTSGHE. The complete CDR3 protein is CSALRGTSGHEQYF.

As for this clone: The read halts 3 residues ahead of the CDR3 end, with the missing end drawn from the germline J gene. The chain uses TRBV7-2 and TRBJ2-1; the D is unclear. The length of the CDR3 is 15 residues. Germline CDR1 is SGHTA and CDR2 is FQGNSA. Trimming left V 5 bases short and J 0 bases short, with 11 bases between. The CDR3 loop reads CASSESSRSYNEQFF. The CDR3 bases that were read are TGTGCCAGCAGCGAGTCTAGTCGCTCCTACAATGAG.

About this clone itself: The read comes to an end 3 residues before the CDR3 does, leaving the germline J gene to fill in the end. This chain uses TRBV7-9 with TRBJ2-7; TRBD1 matches 7 bases. The V gene's germline CDR1 is SEHNR and CDR2 FQNEAQ (reference sequence). The trim removed 7 bases at V and 1 base at J, leaving 10 bases unmatched. This CDR3 comprises 15 residues. CDR3 in amino acids: CASTRSLGQSYEQYF. The DNA read from the CDR3 is TGTGCCAGCACCCGTTCACTGGGACAGTCCTACGAG.

Concerning this clone itself: The CDR3 end falls 3 residues outside the read, so it is completed with the germline J gene. J is TRBJ2-4 and V is TRBV11-3; 9 bases map to TRBD1. This CDR3 spans 14 amino acids. From germline, CDR1 is SGHNT and CDR2 YENEEA. V lost 3 bases and J lost 4; bases outside the gene matches: 1. The sequenced part of the CDR3 DNA is TGTGCCAGCAGCTTGGGGACAGGGAAAAACATT. Encoded protein: CASSLGTGKNI. The whole CDR3 protein is CASSLGTGKNIQYF.

CDR3 sequence: CASSLSHGEKLFF. Partial CDR3 DNA: TGTGCCAGCAGCTTGTCCCACGGTGAAAAA. V is TRBV7-6 and J is TRBJ1-4; D ambiguous. The CDR3 end falls 3 residues outside the read, so it is completed with the germline J gene. V was clipped by 3 bases and J by 7 bases, with 9 bases between them. The CDR3 sequence is 13 residues long. CDR1 SGHVS and CDR2 FNYEAQ come from the germline V gene.

About this clone: The read terminates 3 residues ahead of where the CDR3 ends, so the germline J gene completes it. The chain couples TRBV7-6 to TRBJ1-2, with TRBD1 matching over 7 bases. CDR1 and CDR2 (germline): SGHVS, FNYEAQ. The CDR3 is 12 amino acids. CDR3 DNA, as far as it was read: TGTGCCAGCAGTGAGGGGGCGACAGGC. It codes for CASSEGATG. The entire CDR3 sequence reads CASSEGATGYTF.

With respect to this clone: The read terminates 3 residues before the CDR3 end, so the remaining end is supplied by the germline J gene. The chain employs TRBV7-9 and TRBJ2-3; TRBD2 matches at 14 bases. V gave up 1 base and J gave up 6 bases; unmatched junction bases: 0. In germline, CDR1 is SEHNR, CDR2 FQNEAQ (reference sequence). The CDR3 is made up of 15 amino acids. The covered CDR3 bases are TGTGCCAGCAGCTTAGGACTAGCGGGAGGGGATACG. Translating gives CASSLGLAGGDT. The full CDR3 reads CASSLGLAGGDTQYF.